Below are 17 T cell receptor beta chains sequenced from a single sample in a study of blood T cell repertoires in COVID-19. The method was immunoSEQ multiplex PCR; TCRdb's version includes in-frame clones alone and lacks a portion of them. This sample carries 300,000 to 450,000 clones, around nine tenths of them seen once, and the ten largest clones take less than 5%. The material sequenced was peripheral blood. The receptors were sampled from an older woman with COVID-19, enrolled during active disease.

The CDR3 DNA is TGTGCCAGCTCACTTCAAGAGAGGAGCAATGAGCAGTTCTTC. This sequence encodes CASSLQERSNEQFF. This chain joins TRBV18 and TRBJ2-1; D call uncertain. Germline loops: CDR1 KGHSH, CDR2 LQKENI. The CDR3 sequence is 14 residues long. Trimming removed 4 bases at V and 6 bases at J, with 13 bases between.

The chain couples TRBV4-2 to TRBJ1-4; D is uncertain. CDR1 LGHNA and CDR2 YNFKEQ come from the germline V gene. V was clipped by 1 base and J by 1 base, with 10 bases between them. The length of the CDR3 is 16 residues. In nucleotides, the CDR3 is TGTGCCAGCAGCCAAGTAGGACTGATAACTAATGAAAAACTGTTTTTT. It yields the protein CASSQVGLITNEKLFF.

DNA for the CDR3: TGTGCCAGCAGTGAACAGGGTTACGTGACCCAGTACTTC. Encoded protein: CASSEQGYVTQYF. The V call is TRBV6-1, the J call TRBJ2-5, with a tentative D call TRBD1 (5 bases). Per germline, CDR1 MNHNS and CDR2 SASEGT. This CDR3 region has 13 residues. V was shortened by 2 bases and J by 7 bases, with 11 bases between the two germline ends.

This clone was counted a single time. The chain combines TRBV4-2 with TRBJ2-2; D remains ambiguous. Germline loops: CDR1 LGHNA, CDR2 YNFKEQ. Between the trimmed V and J ends, which lost 2 bases and 7 bases, there was a span of 2 bases. This CDR3 spans 11 amino acids. The CDR3 nucleotides are TGTGCCAGCAGCCAATACGGGGAGCTGTTTTTT. Amino acid sequence: CASSQYGELFF.

V usage is TRBV9 and J usage is TRBJ2-3, with TRBD2 matching over 8 bases. The germline CDR1 and CDR2 sequences are SGDLS and YYNGEE. With V trimmed by 0 bases and J by 4 bases, 1 base remained unmatched. The CDR3 is 14 residues long. The CDR3 spells CASSVARGADTQYF. CDR3 nucleotide sequence: TGTGCCAGCAGCGTAGCGCGGGGGGCAGATACGCAGTATTTT.

The V gene is TRBV2, the J gene TRBJ1-2; the D is unclear. The V gene lost 4 bases and the J gene lost 8 bases, with 32 bases spanning the gap. The CDR3 sequence is 19 residues long. Germline assignment: CDR1 SNHLY and CDR2 FYNNEI. The CDR3 sequence is CASSARRPVTVLDPGGYTF. DNA for the CDR3: TGTGCCAGCAGTGCACGGAGGCCGGTCACCGTATTGGATCCCGGGGGCTACACCTTC.

The chain combines TRBV19 with TRBJ1-5, with D maybe TRBD1 (6 bases). Germline CDR1 and CDR2: LNHDA and SQIVND (reference sequence). Trimming pared 0 bases from V and 2 bases from J, leaving 11 bases between. The CDR3 has 16 residues. In DNA form, the CDR3 reads TGTGCCAGTAGTATAGATCCAGGGGTGCGCAATCAGCCCCAGCATTTT. This sequence encodes CASSIDPGVRNQPQHF.

The genes are TRBV6-1 and TRBJ1-1; 10 bases match TRBD1. Trimming cost V 4 bases and J 5 bases; bases outside gene matches: 10. The CDR3 contains 16 residues. Germline-derived CDR1 and CDR2 are MNHNS and SASEGT. CDR3 DNA sequence: TGTGCCAGCAGTGCTAGACAGGGGGCTGAGAATACTGAAGCTTTCTTT. This gives the protein CASSARQGAENTEAFF.

The chain has TRBV5-1 and TRBJ2-3, with D perhaps TRBD1 (5 bases). The V gene lost 4 bases and the J gene lost 2 bases, with 14 bases spanning the gap. The germline V gene encodes CDR1 SGHRS and CDR2 YFSETQ. The CDR3 totals 15 residues. DNA for the CDR3: TGCGCCAGCAGCCCGGGCGACAGTTTCACAGATACGCAGTATTTT. This codes for CASSPGDSFTDTQYF.

This chain links TRBV19 with TRBJ2-2; D unclear. Germline CDR1 is LNHDA and CDR2 is SQIVND (reference sequence). With 6 bases removed from V and 5 bases from J, the gap between germline ends came to 7 bases. CDR3 length: 12 amino acids. This CDR3 reads CASSLRTGELFF. CDR3 nucleotides: TGTGCCAGTAGCCTGCGGACCGGGGAGCTGTTTTTT.

This clone has more than one count but fewer than ten. This sequence joins TRBV19 and TRBJ2-7; D perhaps matches TRBD1 (5 bases). CDR1 and CDR2 from the germline V gene are LNHDA and SQIVND (reference sequence). This CDR3 comprises 17 residues. The ends were cut back, 6 bases at V and 1 base at J, with 22 bases in the middle. As DNA, the CDR3 is TGTGCCAGTAGCCTCAACATGGGGCAGGGTGGATCCTACGAGCAGTACTTC. Translating it yields CASSLNMGQGGSYEQYF. Full variable domain (missing parts from reference TRBV19 and TRBJ2-7): DGGITQSPKYLFRKEGQNVTLSCEQNLNHDAMYWYRQDPGQGLRLIYYSQIVNDFQKGDIAEGYSVSREKKESFPLTVTSAQKNPTAFYLCASSLNMGQGGSYEQYFGPGTRLTVT.

CDR3 in DNA: TGTGCCAGCAGCCATTCAAGGGGTGTCACTAATGAAAAACTGTTTTTT. It encodes CASSHSRGVTNEKLFF. The rearrangement links TRBV3-1 (or the pseudogene TRBV3-2) to TRBJ1-4, with D possibly being TRBD1 (5 bases). Deletions cut 3 bases from V and 2 bases from J, with 13 bases between. This CDR3 has 16 residues. Germline V gene lookup returns CDR1 LGHDT and CDR2 YNNKEL (reference sequence).

The V call is TRBV10-2, the J call TRBJ1-2, with 7 bases that match TRBD1. CDR1 WSHSY and CDR2 SAAADI come from the germline V gene. This CDR3 comprises 14 residues. The ends lost 6 bases at V and 2 bases at J; junction bases unmatched: 6. CDR3 nucleotide sequence: TGCGCCAGCAGCCAGACAGGGATGAACTATGGCTACACCTTC. Translating it yields CASSQTGMNYGYTF.

V and J are TRBV5-1 and TRBJ2-2, with D possibly being TRBD1 (5 bases). Per germline, CDR1 SGHRS and CDR2 YFSETQ. The CDR3 spans 16 residues. Trimming shortened V by 4 bases and J by 0 bases, and 13 bases separated the two germline ends. Here the CDR3 reads CASSQGELANTGELFF. The DNA for the CDR3 is TGCGCCAGCAGCCAAGGGGAACTCGCGAACACCGGGGAGCTGTTTTTT.

This chain joins TRBV5-1 and TRBJ1-4; D may be TRBD1 (5 bases). This CDR3 comprises 13 residues. V shed 5 bases and J shed 7 bases, with 12 bases lying between them. Per germline, CDR1 SGHRS and CDR2 YFSETQ. The DNA for the CDR3 is TGCGCCAGCAGTCTGACCACAGGTGAAAAACTGTTTTTT. This translates into CASSLTTGEKLFF.

The chain joins TRBV5-1 to TRBJ2-1; no firm D call. Germline V gene data show CDR1 as SGHRS and CDR2 as YFSETQ. The CDR3 is 15 amino acids. Trimming shortened V by 2 bases and J by 4 bases, and 13 bases separated the two germline ends. In nucleotides, the CDR3 is TGCGCCAGCAGCTTCGAGGCGACTCCGTACAATGAGCAGTTCTTC. Protein: CASSFEATPYNEQFF.

V is TRBV3-1 (or the pseudogene TRBV3-2) and J is TRBJ1-1; possibly TRBD1 for D (6 bases). CDR1 is LGHDT and CDR2 is YNNKEL in the germline V gene (reference sequence). The length of the CDR3 is 13 residues. V was shortened by 4 bases and J by 4 bases, with 10 bases between the two germline ends. CDR3 region: CASSRTVSTEAFF. As DNA, the CDR3 is TGTGCCAGCAGCCGGACAGTAAGCACTGAAGCTTTCTTT.